Listed below are T cell receptor beta chains from one sample, sequenced in a study of blood T cell repertoires in COVID-19. Clones were read by immunoSEQ multiplex PCR, and TCRdb kept only the in-frame ones, dropping some. The table has 220,000 or so clones, about 80% seen once. The source material was PBMCs or T cells enriched from blood (not recorded which). The receptor source for this set is a woman between 40 and 50 years old with acute COVID-19. Both conserved end residues are part of each CDR3. A D gene is named only where the DNA matches it firmly. The listing skips clone size in some rows; elsewhere it reads once, few, many or a size class.

cdr3_length	v_call	clone_size	d_call	j_call	cdr3_aa	cdr3_nt
16	TRBV7-2	NA	TRBD1	TRBJ2-1	CASSLPGDRWDGEQFF	TGTGCCAGCAGCTTACCCGGGGACAGATGGGATGGGGAGCAGTTCTTC
14	TRBV6-5	NA	NA	TRBJ1-5	CASRRGESNQPQHF	TGTGCCAGCAGGCGCGGGGAAAGCAATCAGCCCCAGCATTTT
14	TRBV7-9	NA	NA	TRBJ1-4	CASRTEGTNEKLFF	TGTGCCAGCAGGACCGAGGGAACTAATGAAAAACTGTTTTTT
19	TRBV11-3	few	NA	TRBJ1-5	CASSPPASGDATRNQPQHF	TGTGCCAGCAGCCCTCCGGCGTCGGGGGACGCCACCAGAAATCAGCCCCAGCATTTT
13	TRBV20-1	NA	NA	TRBJ1-1	CSASSQANTEAFF	TGCAGTGCTAGTTCCCAGGCGAACACTGAAGCTTTCTTT
14	TRBV18	NA	TRBD1	TRBJ2-7	CASSGTGEGYEQYF	TGTGCCAGCTCCGGGACAGGGGAGGGGTACGAGCAGTACTTC
14	TRBV7-9	NA	NA	TRBJ2-1	CASSLENRFNEQFF	TGTGCCAGCAGCTTAGAGAACAGGTTCAATGAGCAGTTCTTC
16	TRBV14	NA	TRBD1	TRBJ2-1	CASSPPGQGIGGEQFF	TGTGCCAGCAGCCCGCCGGGACAGGGTATCGGAGGTGAGCAGTTCTTC
14	TRBV18	NA	TRBD1	TRBJ1-6	CASSLDRANSPLHF	TGTGCCAGCTCACTCGACAGGGCAAATTCACCCCTCCACTTT
19	TRBV4-3	few	NA	TRBJ1-1	CASSQGINWRGVRDTEAFF	TGCGCCAGCAGCCAGGGGATTAACTGGCGGGGTGTTCGGGACACTGAAGCTTTCTTT
14	TRBV27	NA	NA	TRBJ1-5	CASSAGGVNQPQHF	TGTGCCAGCAGTGCCGGGGGGGTCAATCAGCCCCAGCATTTT
15	TRBV5-6	once	NA	TRBJ2-2	CASSSPVNPTGELFF	TGTGCCAGCAGCTCACCGGTCAACCCAACCGGGGAGCTGTTTTTT
14	TRBV7-9	NA	TRBD2	TRBJ2-3	CAYGAGRETDTQYF	TGTGCCTATGGGGCAGGGAGGGAAACAGATACGCAGTATTTT
11	TRBV5-1	NA	NA	TRBJ1-1	CASRKETEAFF	TGCGCCAGCAGAAAAGAGACTGAAGCTTTCTTT
15	TRBV5-1	NA	TRBD1	TRBJ1-4	CASSGGQGRVEKLFF	TGCGCCAGCAGCGGGGGACAGGGGCGGGTAGAAAAACTGTTTTTT
12	TRBV24-1	NA	TRBD1	TRBJ2-7	CATPDRVHEQYF	TGTGCCACCCCCGACAGGGTCCACGAGCAGTACTTC
15	TRBV4-2	NA	NA	TRBJ2-1	CASSPQRLAGNEQFF	TGTGCCAGCAGCCCCCAACGGCTAGCCGGTAATGAGCAGTTCTTC
11	TRBV10-2	few	NA	TRBJ1-1	CASKYGTEAFF	TGCGCCAGCAAGTACGGTACCGAAGCTTTCTTT
15	TRBV13	NA	TRBD2	TRBJ2-3	CASSFTSGGPDTQYF	TGTGCCAGCAGCTTTACTAGCGGGGGGCCAGATACGCAGTATTTT
14	TRBV19	NA	TRBD1	TRBJ2-1	CASSPGQARNEQFF	TGTGCCAGTAGCCCCGGACAGGCCCGCAATGAGCAGTTCTTC
17	TRBV3-1/TRBV3-2	NA	TRBD2	TRBJ2-1	CASSHPLGREGPNEQFF	TGTGCCAGCAGCCACCCCCTCGGGAGGGAGGGCCCCAATGAGCAGTTCTTC
14	TRBV5-1	once	NA	TRBJ2-5	CASSSEPYQETQYF	TGCGCCAGCAGCTCAGAACCGTACCAAGAGACCCAGTACTTC
11	TRBV28	NA	NA	TRBJ1-2	CASSNSLGYTF	TGTGCCAGCAGCAATAGTCTGGGCTACACCTTC
14	TRBV5-8	few	TRBD1	TRBJ1-1	CASSPWTGRTEAFF	TGTGCCAGCAGCCCATGGACAGGGAGAACTGAAGCTTTCTTT
14	TRBV7-2	once	TRBD2	TRBJ2-1	CASSELAGPNEQFF	TGTGCCAGCAGTGAGCTAGCGGGTCCCAATGAGCAGTTCTTC
15	TRBV7-3	few	NA	TRBJ2-5	CASSLMAGVEETQYF	TGTGCCAGCAGCTTAATGGCCGGGGTAGAGGAGACCCAGTACTTC
12	TRBV12-3/TRBV12-4	few	TRBD2	TRBJ2-7	CASSLYGREQYF	TGTGCCAGCAGTTTATACGGGAGGGAGCAGTACTTC
14	TRBV4-3	NA	NA	TRBJ1-2	CASSQVRGYNGYTF	TGCGCCAGCAGCCAGGTTCGCGGATATAATGGCTACACCTTC
15	TRBV2	NA	TRBD2	TRBJ2-2	CASRWEGLNTGELFF	TGTGCCAGCAGGTGGGAGGGCTTAAACACCGGGGAGCTGTTTTTT
15	TRBV4-3	NA	TRBD1	TRBJ1-2	CASSPADRVNYGYTF	TGCGCCAGCAGCCCCGCAGACAGGGTTAACTATGGCTACACCTTC
16	TRBV2	NA	TRBD2	TRBJ2-2	CASSAGLAGGTGELFF	TGTGCCAGCAGCGCGGGACTAGCGGGGGGAACCGGGGAGCTGTTTTTT
16	TRBV11-2	NA	TRBD1	TRBJ2-7	CASSIQGTGGPYEQYF	TGTGCCAGCAGCATACAAGGGACAGGGGGGCCCTACGAGCAGTACTTC
16	TRBV11-2	NA	NA	TRBJ2-1	CASSLRGRSSYNEQFF	TGTGCCAGCAGCTTACGGGGAAGAAGCTCCTACAATGAGCAGTTCTTC
16	TRBV5-6	NA	TRBD1	TRBJ1-1	CASSLPGGYFGTEAFF	TGTGCCAGCAGCTTACCAGGGGGCTATTTTGGCACTGAAGCTTTCTTT
14	TRBV18	NA	TRBD1	TRBJ1-2	CASSGQGFFGGYTF	TGTGCCAGCTCTGGACAGGGGTTCTTCGGCGGCTACACCTTC
15	TRBV7-8	NA	NA	TRBJ1-6	CASSLEGPQAAPLHF	TGTGCCAGCAGCTTAGAGGGGCCACAGGCCGCACCCCTCCACTTT
18	TRBV19	NA	TRBD2	TRBJ2-7	CASSFSSRGTTFSYEQYF	TGTGCCAGTAGTTTCAGTTCGCGGGGGACTACCTTCTCCTACGAGCAGTACTTC
15	TRBV7-9	NA	TRBD1	TRBJ2-1	CASSVSRTGTNEQFF	TGTGCCAGCAGCGTATCTCGGACAGGGACCAATGAGCAGTTCTTC
14	TRBV27	once	TRBD1	TRBJ1-4	CASSFRGLGEKLFF	TGTGCCAGCAGTTTTAGGGGGCTTGGGGAAAAACTGTTTTTT
14	TRBV6-1	few	TRBD2	TRBJ2-1	CASSEAGGSDEQFF	TGTGCCAGCAGCGAAGCGGGAGGTTCTGATGAGCAGTTCTTC
15	TRBV27	NA	NA	TRBJ1-6	CASSQGLSLYSPLHF	TGTGCCAGCAGCCAAGGACTTTCCCTTTATTCACCCCTCCACTTT
16	TRBV3-1/TRBV3-2	NA	NA	TRBJ1-1	CASSQEYGTPIPEAFF	TGTGCCAGCAGCCAAGAGTATGGGACACCTATTCCGGAGGCTTTCTTT
13	TRBV14	NA	TRBD1	TRBJ1-6	CASSRTGGWTLHF	TGTGCCAGCAGCCGGACAGGGGGCTGGACCCTCCACTTT